Listed below are T cell receptor beta chains from one sample, sequenced in a study of blood T cell repertoires in COVID-19. The method was immunoSEQ multiplex PCR; TCRdb's version includes in-frame clones alone and lacks a portion of them. This sample has under 300,000 clones, with 70% to 90% found just once. Material: peripheral blood. The receptors were gathered from a woman aged 40 to 50 who had recovered from COVID-19. The CDR3 runs from the conserved cysteine through the conserved F or W. D genes are given only for firm matches. Clone sizes are given selectively: once, few, many, or a class where the clone is expanded.

J gene | V gene | clone size | D gene | CDR3 protein | CDR3 DNA
TRBJ2-3 | TRBV3-1/TRBV3-2 | . | TRBD1 | CASSQIQGVISDTQYF | TGTGCCAGCAGCCAAATTCAGGGGGTGATATCAGATACGCAGTATTTT
TRBJ2-7 | TRBV11-3 | . | . | CASSLGNQGSYEQYF | TGTGCCAGCAGCTTAGGTAACCAGGGATCCTACGAGCAGTACTTC
TRBJ2-6 | TRBV11-3 | . | . | CASSPRVGANVLTF | TGTGCCAGCAGCCCAAGAGTTGGGGCCAACGTCCTGACTTTC
TRBJ2-2 | TRBV5-5 | . | TRBD2 | CASSLRTSGGLAGELFF | TGTGCCAGCAGCCTGAGGACTAGCGGGGGGCTCGCCGGGGAGCTGTTTTTT
TRBJ2-7 | TRBV9 | . | . | CASSSSYRAYEQYF | TGTGCCAGCAGCTCGTCATACAGAGCCTACGAGCAGTACTTC
TRBJ2-2 | TRBV24-1 | . | . | CATSVTGANTGELFF | TGTGCCACCAGTGTAACGGGAGCGAACACCGGGGAGCTGTTTTTT
TRBJ2-1 | TRBV15 | . | TRBD2 | CATSGTSVLNEQFF | TGTGCCACCAGCGGGACTAGCGTTTTAAATGAGCAGTTCTTC
TRBJ1-6 | TRBV28 | . | . | CASSPQRGSYNSPLHF | TGTGCCAGCAGTCCCCAAAGGGGCTCCTATAATTCACCCCTCCACTTT
TRBJ2-7 | TRBV7-3 | . | . | CASSLTTRTPPIF | TGTGCCAGCAGCTTAACAACTAGGACCCCCCCTATCTTC
TRBJ2-7 | TRBV19 | . | TRBD1 | CASSPGTGSSYEQYF | TGTGCCAGTAGTCCGGGGACAGGTAGCTCCTACGAGCAGTACTTC
TRBJ2-2 | TRBV29-1 | . | TRBD1 | CSVEGRQGAGTGELFF | TGCAGCGTTGAAGGGAGACAGGGGGCTGGCACCGGGGAGCTGTTTTTT
TRBJ2-1 | TRBV6-6 | . | TRBD2 | CATLTSGYNEQFF | TGTGCCACCTTGACTAGCGGTTACAATGAGCAGTTCTTC
TRBJ2-7 | TRBV7-2 | . | TRBD2 | CASSLRPGLDTNEQYF | TGTGCCAGCAGCTTGAGGCCGGGACTAGATACCAACGAGCAGTACTTC
TRBJ2-1 | TRBV18 | once | . | CASSPPLIPRGEQFF | TGTGCCAGCTCACCACCATTAATCCCCCGGGGTGAGCAGTTCTTC
TRBJ2-1 | TRBV11-3 | . | TRBD2 | CASTRVGLAVYNEQFF | TGTGCCAGCACCAGAGTCGGGCTAGCGGTATACAATGAGCAGTTCTTC
TRBJ2-7 | TRBV19 | . | TRBD2 | CASTPGLAGEVSYEQYF | TGTGCCAGTACACCGGGACTAGCGGGAGAGGTTTCCTACGAGCAGTACTTC
TRBJ1-5 | TRBV11-2 | few | TRBD1 | CASSPGTGSNQPQHF | TGTGCCAGCAGCCCTGGGACAGGGAGCAATCAGCCCCAGCATTTT
TRBJ2-2 | TRBV28 | . | . | CASSLRLGGSNTGELFF | TGTGCCAGCAGTTTAAGGTTGGGGGGATCGAACACCGGGGAGCTGTTTTTT
TRBJ2-1 | TRBV3-1/TRBV3-2 | . | . | CASSHGLNTHNEQFF | TGTGCCAGCAGCCATGGCCTTAACACCCACAATGAGCAGTTCTTC
TRBJ2-7 | TRBV10-2 | . | . | CASSGGRVYEQYF | TGCGCCAGCAGTGGTGGCAGGGTCTACGAGCAGTACTTC
TRBJ2-2 | TRBV6-2/TRBV6-3 | . | TRBD2 | CASSIRTSGDTGELFF | TGTGCCAGCAGTATTCGGACTAGCGGGGACACCGGGGAGCTGTTTTTT
TRBJ1-2 | TRBV19 | . | . | CASKISQGWYGYTF | TGTGCCAGTAAGATATCACAGGGATGGTATGGCTACACCTTC
TRBJ1-3 | TRBV13 | . | . | CASSLEDSSGNTIYF | TGTGCCAGCAGCTTAGAAGACAGCTCTGGAAACACCATATATTTT
TRBJ1-3 | TRBV25-1 | . | . | CASSDAGSSGNTIYF | TGTGCCAGCAGTGATGCGGGGAGCTCTGGAAACACCATATATTTT
TRBJ2-3 | TRBV28 | . | TRBD2 | CASSRGLAGGTDTQYF | TGTGCCAGCAGCCGAGGACTAGCGGGGGGCACAGATACGCAGTATTTT
TRBJ1-2 | TRBV19 | . | . | CASSIDERTVLYGYTF | TGTGCCAGTAGTATAGATGAACGGACAGTTCTTTATGGCTACACCTTC
TRBJ1-5 | TRBV5-6 | . | TRBD1 | CASSLGTDIGQPQHF | TGTGCCAGCAGCTTAGGGACAGACATAGGGCAGCCCCAGCATTTT
TRBJ1-2 | TRBV19 | . | TRBD1 | CASRNTGDYGYTF | TGTGCCAGTAGGAATACAGGGGACTATGGCTACACCTTC
TRBJ2-7 | TRBV7-9 | . | TRBD1 | CASSLPGQGSYEQYF | TGTGCCAGCAGCTTACCCGGACAGGGCTCCTACGAGCAGTACTTC
TRBJ2-1 | TRBV11-2 | . | TRBD2 | CASSLDTSGSYNEQFF | TGTGCCAGCAGCTTAGATACTAGCGGCTCCTACAATGAGCAGTTCTTC
TRBJ1-1 | TRBV4-1 | . | TRBD1 | CASSHGTDLTQAFF | TGCGCCAGCAGCCACGGGACAGACTTGACCCAAGCTTTCTTT
TRBJ1-1 | TRBV7-2 | . | TRBD1 | CASRLGTGGARDTEAFF | TGTGCCAGCAGACTAGGGACAGGGGGCGCGAGGGACACTGAAGCTTTCTTT
TRBJ1-4 | TRBV7-2 | . | . | CASSRTPNEKLFF | TGTGCCAGCAGCCGGACTCCAAATGAAAAACTGTTTTTT
TRBJ2-2 | TRBV12-3/TRBV12-4 | . | . | CASSLRTGELFF | TGTGCCAGCAGTCTTCGGACCGGGGAGCTGTTTTTT
TRBJ2-5 | TRBV5-5 | . | TRBD1 | CATSQGALETQYF | TGTGCCACCTCACAGGGGGCCTTGGAGACCCAGTACTTC
TRBJ1-1 | TRBV19 | . | TRBD1 | CASSIAKGTVAFF | TGTGCCAGTAGTATAGCAAAAGGGACAGTGGCTTTCTTT
TRBJ2-7 | TRBV24-1 | . | TRBD2 | CATPGIGGRGSYEQYF | TGTGCCACCCCTGGGATAGGCGGGAGGGGATCATACGAGCAGTACTTC
TRBJ2-3 | TRBV11-2 | . | . | CASSPATTDTQYF | TGTGCCAGCAGCCCAGCGACCACAGATACGCAGTATTTT
TRBJ1-5 | TRBV28 | . | . | CASSFPPTYSNQPQHF | TGTGCCAGCAGTTTCCCCCCCACTTATAGCAATCAGCCCCAGCATTTT
TRBJ1-4 | TRBV29-1 | . | . | CSVRANEKLFF | TGCAGCGTCAGGGCTAATGAAAAACTGTTTTTT
TRBJ1-2 | TRBV20-1 | . | . | CSAGGSGGYTF | TGCAGTGCGGGGGGATCGGGCGGCTACACCTTC
TRBJ1-6 | TRBV5-4 | once | . | CASSLTGNNSPLHF | TGTGCCAGCAGCTTGACAGGGAATAATTCACCCCTCCACTTT
TRBJ2-5 | TRBV14 | once | TRBD1 | CASSQVVEGGRETQYF | TGTGCCAGCAGCCAAGTAGTCGAAGGGGGCCGGGAGACCCAGTACTTC
TRBJ2-1 | TRBV9 | . | TRBD2 | CASSASGNEQFF | TGTGCCAGCAGCGCTAGCGGAAATGAGCAGTTCTTC
TRBJ2-3 | TRBV11-3 | . | TRBD2 | CASSLTGTSGRASTDTQYF | TGTGCCAGCAGCTTAACCGGGACTAGCGGGAGAGCTAGCACAGATACGCAGTATTTT
TRBJ2-1 | TRBV4-1 | few | TRBD1 | CASSATGGTVISYNEQFF | TGCGCCAGCAGCGCGACAGGGGGCACGGTTATTTCCTACAATGAGCAGTTCTTC
TRBJ1-4 | TRBV2 | . | TRBD1 | CASRTGEGEKLFF | TGTGCCAGCAGGACAGGGGAAGGTGAAAAACTGTTTTTT
TRBJ2-7 | TRBV4-3 | . | TRBD2 | CASSQDRPSGRSSSYEQYF | TGCGCCAGCAGCCAAGATCGACCTAGCGGGAGGTCTAGCTCCTACGAGCAGTACTTC
TRBJ2-1 | TRBV5-5 | once | TRBD2 | CASSIGTSGWGEQFF | TGTGCCAGCAGCATCGGGACTAGCGGGTGGGGTGAGCAGTTCTTC
TRBJ2-7 | TRBV6-5 | . | . | CASRLSRDTPYEQYF | TGTGCCAGCAGATTAAGCCGGGACACTCCCTACGAGCAGTACTTC
TRBJ1-2 | TRBV19 | . | . | CASSNPGLGPYGYTF | TGTGCCAGTAGTAACCCAGGGTTAGGTCCGTATGGCTACACCTTC
TRBJ2-5 | TRBV5-4 | . | . | CASSLDRAQETQYF | TGTGCCAGCAGCTTGGACAGGGCGCAAGAGACCCAGTACTTC
TRBJ2-2 | TRBV28 | . | . | CAGSEGYTGELFF | TGTGCCGGGAGCGAGGGATACACCGGGGAGCTGTTTTTT
TRBJ1-1 | TRBV10-3 | . | TRBD1 | CAISESTGFRNTEAFF | TGTGCCATCAGTGAGTCGACAGGGTTCAGAAACACTGAAGCTTTCTTT
TRBJ2-7 | TRBV7-6 | . | TRBD2 | CASSPWPKAGVTYEQYF | TGTGCCAGCAGCCCATGGCCTAAAGCGGGGGTTACCTACGAGCAGTACTTC